A selection of T cell receptor beta chains follows, all from one sample in a study of blood T cell repertoires in COVID-19. Data came from immunoSEQ multiplex PCR; TCRdb stores just in-frame clones and leaves some out. The sample shows roughly 310,000 clones, approximately 88% of them seen only once. The sequenced material came from peripheral blood. All receptors derive from a woman between 50 and 59 years old with active or convalescent COVID-19. Both conserved end residues are part of each CDR3. The order of the fields is clone size, CDR3 length, V gene, J gene, D gene, CDR3 DNA, CDR3 protein. A D gene is named only where the DNA matches it firmly. Size is stated for part of the rows, as once, few or many counts, or as a class when the clone is expanded.

abundance: .; len: 13; v_gene: TRBV29-1; j_gene: TRBJ1-1; d_gene: .; CDR3nt: TGCAGCGTTACAGACAGGAGGAACACTGAAGCTTTCTTT; CDR3aa: CSVTDRRNTEAFF
abundance: .; len: 16; v_gene: TRBV7-2; j_gene: TRBJ1-3; d_gene: .; CDR3nt: TGTGCCAGCAGCGTGACAGGCATGGCCACTGGAAACACCATATATTTT; CDR3aa: CASSVTGMATGNTIYF
abundance: .; len: 14; v_gene: TRBV4-1; j_gene: TRBJ1-2; d_gene: .; CDR3nt: TGCGCCAGCAGCCAAGAACAGGCAAACTATGGCTACACCTTC; CDR3aa: CASSQEQANYGYTF
abundance: .; len: 14; v_gene: TRBV13; j_gene: TRBJ1-2; d_gene: TRBD1; CDR3nt: TGTGCCAGCAGCACGCAGACAGGGTCGGGCGGCTACACCTTC; CDR3aa: CASSTQTGSGGYTF
abundance: .; len: 17; v_gene: TRBV4-3; j_gene: TRBJ1-5; d_gene: .; CDR3nt: TGCGCCAGCAGCCAAGAAATTTTCGGGGGAGGCAATCAGCCCCAGCATTTT; CDR3aa: CASSQEIFGGGNQPQHF
abundance: few; len: 13; v_gene: TRBV5-1; j_gene: TRBJ2-1; d_gene: .; CDR3nt: TGCGCCAGCACCTTGCCTAGCCTCAATGAGCAGTTCTTC; CDR3aa: CASTLPSLNEQFF
abundance: .; len: 16; v_gene: TRBV7-9; j_gene: TRBJ2-3; d_gene: .; CDR3nt: TGTGCCAGCAGCTTAGATACGGCAGGTCCAACAGATACGCAGTATTTT; CDR3aa: CASSLDTAGPTDTQYF
abundance: .; len: 15; v_gene: TRBV7-6; j_gene: TRBJ1-4; d_gene: TRBD1; CDR3nt: TGTGCCAGCAGCTTAGCGGGACAGGGGAGTGAAAAACTGTTTTTT; CDR3aa: CASSLAGQGSEKLFF
abundance: .; len: 14; v_gene: TRBV9; j_gene: TRBJ2-7; d_gene: .; CDR3nt: TGTGCCAGCAGCGTAGGCACAGGAACCTACGAGCAGTACTTC; CDR3aa: CASSVGTGTYEQYF
abundance: .; len: 16; v_gene: TRBV27; j_gene: TRBJ2-2; d_gene: TRBD1; CDR3nt: TGTGCCAGCAGTCCCCGGACAGGGGGGAACACCGGGGAGCTGTTTTTT; CDR3aa: CASSPRTGGNTGELFF
abundance: .; len: 17; v_gene: TRBV4-3; j_gene: TRBJ2-7; d_gene: .; CDR3nt: TGCGCCAGCAGCCAAGACCGGGACTTCCCCCTAAGGTACGAGCAGTACTTC; CDR3aa: CASSQDRDFPLRYEQYF
abundance: .; len: 15; v_gene: TRBV3-1/TRBV3-2; j_gene: TRBJ2-2; d_gene: TRBD1; CDR3nt: TGTGCCAGCAGCCGGACAGGGCCGAACACCGGGGAGCTGTTTTTT; CDR3aa: CASSRTGPNTGELFF
abundance: .; len: 15; v_gene: TRBV5-1; j_gene: TRBJ2-7; d_gene: TRBD1; CDR3nt: TGCGCCAGCAGCTTAGGGACAGGGGCCTCCTACGAGCAGTACTTC; CDR3aa: CASSLGTGASYEQYF
abundance: .; len: 13; v_gene: TRBV30; j_gene: TRBJ1-1; d_gene: .; CDR3nt: TGTGCCTGGAGTGAAACGGGGGACACTGAAGCTTTCTTT; CDR3aa: CAWSETGDTEAFF
abundance: .; len: 11; v_gene: TRBV19; j_gene: TRBJ2-2; d_gene: .; CDR3nt: TGTGCCAGTAGTTTGAGCGGGGAGCTGTTTTTT; CDR3aa: CASSLSGELFF
abundance: .; len: 14; v_gene: TRBV11-2; j_gene: TRBJ1-1; d_gene: .; CDR3nt: TGTGCCAGCAGCCCCACGGTACGGGGCACTGAAGCTTTCTTT; CDR3aa: CASSPTVRGTEAFF
abundance: .; len: 13; v_gene: TRBV18; j_gene: TRBJ2-3; d_gene: .; CDR3nt: TGTGCCAGCTCACCGACCGGGAAGGATACGCAGTATTTT; CDR3aa: CASSPTGKDTQYF
abundance: .; len: 15; v_gene: TRBV29-1; j_gene: TRBJ2-2; d_gene: TRBD1; CDR3nt: TGCAGCGTGGAAGACAGGGTGAAGAGTACCGGGGAGCTGTTTTTT; CDR3aa: CSVEDRVKSTGELFF
abundance: .; len: 15; v_gene: TRBV16; j_gene: TRBJ2-3; d_gene: .; CDR3nt: TGTGCCAGCAGCCAACGGAGGGAAGGCTCAGATACGCAGTATTTT; CDR3aa: CASSQRREGSDTQYF
abundance: .; len: 17; v_gene: TRBV9; j_gene: TRBJ2-2; d_gene: TRBD2; CDR3nt: TGTGCCAGCAGCCCCCGGGGGGTAGCGGGGAACACCGGGGAGCTGTTTTTT; CDR3aa: CASSPRGVAGNTGELFF
abundance: .; len: 15; v_gene: TRBV5-1; j_gene: TRBJ2-5; d_gene: .; CDR3nt: TGCGCCAGCAGCTTGGCTAGACTAACGGAAGAGACCCAGTACTTC; CDR3aa: CASSLARLTEETQYF
abundance: .; len: 13; v_gene: TRBV5-1; j_gene: TRBJ2-2; d_gene: .; CDR3nt: TGCGCCAGCAGCCGCCAGGGAGGAGGGGAGCTGTTTTTT; CDR3aa: CASSRQGGGELFF
abundance: .; len: 14; v_gene: TRBV2; j_gene: TRBJ1-2; d_gene: .; CDR3nt: TGTGCCAGCAGAGACAGAGTAACTAACTATGGCTACACCTTC; CDR3aa: CASRDRVTNYGYTF
abundance: .; len: 15; v_gene: TRBV19; j_gene: TRBJ2-5; d_gene: .; CDR3nt: TGTGCCAGTAGTCCCCGGACAGCTCCCCAAGAGACCCAGTACTTC; CDR3aa: CASSPRTAPQETQYF
abundance: .; len: 17; v_gene: TRBV4-3; j_gene: TRBJ2-3; d_gene: .; CDR3nt: TGCGCCAGCAGCCAAGTGATGGCTAGCGCAAGGCCCCATACGCAGTATTTT; CDR3aa: CASSQVMASARPHTQYF
abundance: .; len: 13; v_gene: TRBV3-1/TRBV3-2; j_gene: TRBJ1-5; d_gene: .; CDR3nt: TGTGCCAGCAGCCAAGGTCTGAGACTCCCCCAGCATTTT; CDR3aa: CASSQGLRLPQHF
abundance: once; len: 16; v_gene: TRBV2; j_gene: TRBJ2-1; d_gene: TRBD2; CDR3nt: TGTGCCAGCAGTACAACGGGGGGGCCCTCCTACAATGAGCAGTTCTTC; CDR3aa: CASSTTGGPSYNEQFF
abundance: once; len: 13; v_gene: TRBV5-6; j_gene: TRBJ1-1; d_gene: .; CDR3nt: TGTGCCAGCAGCTTTCGAGGAAACACTGAAGCTTTCTTT; CDR3aa: CASSFRGNTEAFF
abundance: .; len: 12; v_gene: TRBV30; j_gene: TRBJ2-7; d_gene: .; CDR3nt: TGTGCCTGGAGTCCCAGGACCTACGAGCAGTACTTC; CDR3aa: CAWSPRTYEQYF
abundance: .; len: 14; v_gene: TRBV9; j_gene: TRBJ2-1; d_gene: .; CDR3nt: TGTGCCAGCAGCGTAGTGGATGTCTCGGGTGAGCAGTTCTTC; CDR3aa: CASSVVDVSGEQFF
abundance: .; len: 15; v_gene: TRBV6-1; j_gene: TRBJ2-5; d_gene: TRBD2; CDR3nt: TGTGCCAGCAGTGAAACCATCCTCGGGAGGGAGACCCAGTACTTC; CDR3aa: CASSETILGRETQYF
abundance: .; len: 19; v_gene: TRBV19; j_gene: TRBJ2-6; d_gene: TRBD1; CDR3nt: TGTGCCAGTAGTATATCCCCGGGACAGGGGGCTGCGGGGGCCAACGTCCTGACTTTC; CDR3aa: CASSISPGQGAAGANVLTF
abundance: .; len: 17; v_gene: TRBV28; j_gene: TRBJ1-3; d_gene: TRBD1; CDR3nt: TGTGCCAGCAGCCCGCCCGGCGGACAGGGGGCTGGAAACACCATATATTTT; CDR3aa: CASSPPGGQGAGNTIYF
abundance: .; len: 17; v_gene: TRBV3-1/TRBV3-2; j_gene: TRBJ1-2; d_gene: .; CDR3nt: TGTGCCAGCAGCCAAGATAGAACTGCGGCAGCGCGCTATGGCTACACCTTC; CDR3aa: CASSQDRTAAARYGYTF
abundance: .; len: 14; v_gene: TRBV14; j_gene: TRBJ1-1; d_gene: .; CDR3nt: TGTGCCAGCAGCCAAGATTGGGGCCTCACAGGGGCTTTCTTT; CDR3aa: CASSQDWGLTGAFF
abundance: .; len: 15; v_gene: TRBV7-8; j_gene: TRBJ2-5; d_gene: TRBD1; CDR3nt: TGTGCCAGCAGCTCGGGACAGGGCCCACAAGAGACCCAGTACTTC; CDR3aa: CASSSGQGPQETQYF
abundance: once; len: 12; v_gene: TRBV30; j_gene: TRBJ1-1; d_gene: .; CDR3nt: TGTGCCTGGGGCGGGGGGGACACTGAAGCTTTCTTT; CDR3aa: CAWGGGDTEAFF
abundance: .; len: 14; v_gene: TRBV27; j_gene: TRBJ2-3; d_gene: .; CDR3nt: TGTGCCAGCAGGCCCAGTTCTAGCACAGATACGCAGTATTTT; CDR3aa: CASRPSSSTDTQYF
abundance: .; len: 15; v_gene: TRBV28; j_gene: TRBJ2-1; d_gene: .; CDR3nt: TGTGCCAGCAGTTTTTCGGGCAGGGTCCACAATGAGCAGTTCTTC; CDR3aa: CASSFSGRVHNEQFF
abundance: .; len: 14; v_gene: TRBV5-1; j_gene: TRBJ1-5; d_gene: .; CDR3nt: TGCGCCAGCAGTCGGGGGATAGGGGCTCAGCCCCAGCATTTT; CDR3aa: CASSRGIGAQPQHF
abundance: .; len: 11; v_gene: TRBV29-1; j_gene: TRBJ2-7; d_gene: .; CDR3nt: TGCAGCGCTACAGTCATAGGCGAGCAGTACTTC; CDR3aa: CSATVIGEQYF
abundance: .; len: 15; v_gene: TRBV4-3; j_gene: TRBJ1-5; d_gene: TRBD1; CDR3nt: TGCGCCAGCAGCCAAGATTGGGGACAGAATCAGCCCCAGCATTTT; CDR3aa: CASSQDWGQNQPQHF
abundance: .; len: 13; v_gene: TRBV5-1; j_gene: TRBJ1-2; d_gene: .; CDR3nt: TGCGCCAGCAGCTTGGAACAGGACTATGGCTACACCTTC; CDR3aa: CASSLEQDYGYTF
abundance: once; len: 14; v_gene: TRBV7-9; j_gene: TRBJ2-7; d_gene: .; CDR3nt: TGTGCCAGCAGCTTAGGGAGGGGCACCTACGAGCAGTACTTC; CDR3aa: CASSLGRGTYEQYF
abundance: .; len: 16; v_gene: TRBV11-2; j_gene: TRBJ1-3; d_gene: .; CDR3nt: TGTGCCAGCAGCTTATTAATGGGCGACTCTGGAAACACCATATATTTT; CDR3aa: CASSLLMGDSGNTIYF
abundance: .; len: 16; v_gene: TRBV9; j_gene: TRBJ2-1; d_gene: .; CDR3nt: TGTGCCAGCAGCGTAGAAAGTAGCATGTCCTACAATGAGCAGTTCTTC; CDR3aa: CASSVESSMSYNEQFF
abundance: few; len: 14; v_gene: TRBV5-4; j_gene: TRBJ2-7; d_gene: .; CDR3nt: TGTGCCAGCAGCCCTGGAGGGACCTCCGGGGAGCAGTACTTC; CDR3aa: CASSPGGTSGEQYF
abundance: .; len: 15; v_gene: TRBV24-1; j_gene: TRBJ1-5; d_gene: .; CDR3nt: TGTGCCACCAGTGACCCCGGGACGGGGGATCAGCCCCAGCATTTT; CDR3aa: CATSDPGTGDQPQHF
abundance: .; len: 15; v_gene: TRBV5-1; j_gene: TRBJ1-5; d_gene: TRBD1; CDR3nt: TGCGCCAGCAGCTTGGGGGACAGGGCTGATCAGCCCCAGCATTTT; CDR3aa: CASSLGDRADQPQHF
abundance: .; len: 13; v_gene: TRBV18; j_gene: TRBJ1-2; d_gene: .; CDR3nt: TGTGCCAGCTCGGGGTCAGGGGAACTTGGCTACACCTTC; CDR3aa: CASSGSGELGYTF
abundance: .; len: 16; v_gene: TRBV27; j_gene: TRBJ1-1; d_gene: .; CDR3nt: TGTGCCAGCAGTTCATTACTTAGGGGGAGTTTCACTGAAGCTTTCTTT; CDR3aa: CASSSLLRGSFTEAFF
abundance: .; len: 13; v_gene: TRBV30; j_gene: TRBJ1-4; d_gene: .; CDR3nt: TGTGCCTACGGGGGGATTTTGGATGAAAAACTGTTTTTT; CDR3aa: CAYGGILDEKLFF
abundance: .; len: 16; v_gene: TRBV7-9; j_gene: TRBJ1-2; d_gene: TRBD1; CDR3nt: TGTGCCAGCAGCTTATTACCGGACAGGGGGCTCTATGGCTACACCTTC; CDR3aa: CASSLLPDRGLYGYTF
abundance: .; len: 13; v_gene: TRBV5-1; j_gene: TRBJ2-7; d_gene: .; CDR3nt: TGCGCCAGCAGCTTAGTAGGGGGATACGAGCAGTACTTC; CDR3aa: CASSLVGGYEQYF
abundance: once; len: 15; v_gene: TRBV15; j_gene: TRBJ1-2; d_gene: .; CDR3nt: TGTGCCACCAGCAGAGATAACTCAGGGGAGTTTGGCTACACCTTC; CDR3aa: CATSRDNSGEFGYTF
abundance: .; len: 13; v_gene: TRBV30; j_gene: TRBJ1-5; d_gene: .; CDR3nt: TGTGCCTGTGGACAGCGTCAATCAGAGCCCCAGCATTTT; CDR3aa: CACGQRQSEPQHF
abundance: .; len: 14; v_gene: TRBV10-3; j_gene: TRBJ2-7; d_gene: TRBD1; CDR3nt: TGTGCCACCCGACAGGGAATAGTCTCCTACGAGCAGTACTTC; CDR3aa: CATRQGIVSYEQYF
abundance: .; len: 14; v_gene: TRBV3-1/TRBV3-2; j_gene: TRBJ2-3; d_gene: .; CDR3nt: TGTGCCAGCAGCCGGACTCCCTCGGGAGATACGCAGTATTTT; CDR3aa: CASSRTPSGDTQYF
abundance: .; len: 13; v_gene: TRBV13; j_gene: TRBJ1-2; d_gene: .; CDR3nt: TGTGCCAGCAGCTTAACAGGGCTCTATGGCTACACCTTC; CDR3aa: CASSLTGLYGYTF